Following are 27 T cell receptor beta chains from one sample sequenced in a study of cytomegalovirus exposure and HLA in healthy donors. The study ran its PCR with 60 Vbeta and 13 Jbeta primers. Measured with immunoSEQ multiplex PCR; TCRdb has only the in-frame clones, and not every one. The sample lists tens of thousands of clones, around 80% occurring once. The specimen sequenced was PBMCs. The receptors stem from a man aged 45 to 65 in good health and CMV-seronegative.

V and J are TRBV5-4 and TRBJ1-3; the D gene is possibly TRBD1 (5 bases). The CDR3 is 17 amino acids. V dropped 0 bases and J dropped 2 bases, with 15 bases sitting between them. CDR1 SGHNT and CDR2 YYREEE come from the germline V gene (reference sequence). CDR3 nucleotides: TGTGCCAGCAGCTTGGGGGGCGCCCGGGCGGCTGGAAACACCATATATTTT. This encodes CASSLGGARAAGNTIYF.

The genes are TRBV11-2 and TRBJ2-1; the match to TRBD1 covers 9 bases. The V gene's germline CDR1 is SGHAT and CDR2 FQNNGV. The CDR3 has 15 amino acids. Losses at the gene ends were 6 bases for V and 3 bases for J; bases not matched to a gene: 6. CDR3 sequence (DNA): TGTGCCAGCAGTCGGACAGGGGACATCTACAATGAGCAGTTCTTC. It is translated as CASSRTGDIYNEQFF.

The gene calls are TRBV15 and TRBJ2-2; 9 nucleotides line up with TRBD2. This CDR3 region has 14 residues. With 5 bases clipped from V and 7 bases from J, the junction kept 5 bases outside the gene matches. CDR1 is LNHNV, CDR2 YYDKDF, per germline (reference sequence). The CDR3 here is CATSPGLAGGELFF. The CDR3 DNA sequence: TGTGCCACCAGCCCGGGACTAGCTGGCGGGGAGCTGTTTTTT.

The DNA for the CDR3 is TGTGCCAGCAGCGCGGGGGCACGCGAAAAACTGTTTTTT. Translation gives CASSAGAREKLFF. This rearrangement joins TRBV7-9 to TRBJ1-4; D is possibly TRBD1 (6 bases). CDR3 size: 13 residues. The germline gives CDR1 SEHNR, CDR2 FQNEAQ (reference sequence). Trimming removed 5 bases from V and 8 bases from J, with 12 bases in between.

The chain joins TRBV6-5 to TRBJ2-1; weak D call: TRBD1 (6 bases). The germline V and J ends were trimmed by 6 bases and 1 base, with 10 bases remaining between them. There are 14 residues in the CDR3. Germline V gives CDR1 MNHEY, CDR2 SVGAGI. CDR3 bases: TGTGCCAGCAGGAGAGGACAGTCCTACAATGAGCAGTTCTTC. Amino acids: CASRRGQSYNEQFF.

The chain links TRBV5-4 to TRBJ2-2; the match to TRBD2 covers 7 bases. V lost 4 bases to trimming and J lost 2 bases; unmatched junction nucleotides: 8. Germline V lookup: CDR1 SGHNT, CDR2 YYREEE (reference sequence). The CDR3 covers 16 residues. CDR3 sequence: CASSPEWGGNTGELFF. CDR3 nucleotide sequence: TGTGCCAGCAGCCCGGAGTGGGGGGGAAACACCGGGGAGCTGTTTTTT.

The chain joins TRBV7-3 to TRBJ2-5, with 10 bases matching TRBD2. V shed 4 bases and J 2 bases; nucleotides not matched to a gene: 4. Germline assignment: CDR1 SGHTA and CDR2 FQGTGA. The CDR3 extends over 15 amino acids. CDR3 amino acids: CASSSSGGIQETQYF. The DNA for the CDR3 is TGTGCCAGCAGCTCTAGCGGGGGCATACAAGAGACCCAGTACTTC.

J is TRBJ1-3 and V is TRBV30; no reliable D call. Trimming removed 3 bases at V and 4 bases at J, with 10 bases between. Germline loops: CDR1 GTSNPN, CDR2 SVGIG (reference sequence). This CDR3 is built from 13 residues. The CDR3 protein is CAWSARGGNTIYF. CDR3 sequence (DNA): TGTGCCTGGAGCGCGCGAGGGGGAAACACCATATATTTT.

This clone was recorded a few times. The gene calls are TRBV27 and TRBJ1-1; D might be TRBD1 (6 bases). Germline-derived CDR1 and CDR2 are MNHEY and SMNVEV (reference sequence). CDR3 length: 16 residues. The ends were cut back, 5 bases at V and 2 bases at J, with 18 bases in the middle. The CDR3 sequence: CASSVGDNRGNTEAFF. The CDR3 DNA reads TGTGCCAGCAGTGTCGGGGACAATCGGGGCAACACTGAAGCTTTCTTT.

The rearrangement joins TRBV30 to TRBJ1-2, with TRBD1 matching 9 bases. Germline CDR1 reads GTSNPN; CDR2 reads SVGIG (reference sequence). The V and J ends lost 5 bases and 5 bases, in that order; junction bases with no gene match: 9. This CDR3 spans 14 amino acids. The CDR3 DNA follows: TGTGCCTGGTTTACTAACAGGGGGCGTTATGGCTACACCTTC. The encoded protein is CAWFTNRGRYGYTF.

This chain joins TRBV19 and TRBJ1-3; 8 positions match TRBD1. The CDR3 sequence is 17 residues long. With 5 bases clipped from V and 0 bases from J, the junction kept 9 bases outside the gene matches. Germline values: CDR1 LNHDA, CDR2 SQIVND (reference sequence). CDR3 in DNA: TGTGCCAGTAGTTTGGACCGCAGGGGGCCCTCTGGAAACACCATATATTTT. Its protein product is CASSLDRRGPSGNTIYF.

The chain recombines TRBV7-2 with TRBJ1-4; 10 bases match TRBD1. Trimming cost V 5 bases and J 4 bases; bases outside gene matches: 4. Germline V CDR1 and CDR2: SGHTA, FQGNSA. This CDR3 is built from 15 residues. The CDR3 here is CASSAWTGGNEKLFF. The CDR3 region has the DNA TGTGCCAGCAGCGCTTGGACAGGGGGTAATGAAAAACTGTTTTTT.

J is TRBJ1-2 and V is TRBV15, with 8 bases aligning to TRBD1. CDR1 and CDR2 from the germline V gene are LNHNV and YYDKDF (reference sequence). This CDR3 spans 16 amino acids. With 5 bases clipped from V and 5 bases from J, the junction kept 13 bases outside the gene matches. The CDR3 protein is CATSGDRWDFTYGYTF. In nucleotides, the CDR3 is TGTGCCACCAGCGGGGACAGGTGGGACTTTACTTATGGCTACACCTTC.

The V and J genes are TRBV6-1 and TRBJ1-1; 8 nucleotides agree with TRBD1. Germline CDR1 is MNHNS and CDR2 is SASEGT. The trim removed 11 bases at V and 6 bases at J, leaving 2 bases unmatched. The CDR3 consists of 10 residues. The CDR3: CAAQGAEAFF. DNA for the CDR3: TGTGCCGCACAGGGGGCTGAAGCTTTCTTT.

The rearrangement joins TRBV7-2 to TRBJ1-5; a possible D gene is TRBD1 (6 bases). Trimming took 5 bases from V and 0 from J, leaving 11 bases between them. There are 15 residues in the CDR3. Germline CDR1 reads SGHTA; CDR2 reads FQGNSA. The CDR3 region has the DNA TGTGCCAGCAGCCGGGGGGCCCTTAGCAATCAGCCCCAGCATTTT. The encoded protein is CASSRGALSNQPQHF.

The J gene is TRBJ2-5, the V gene TRBV29-1, with D uncertain. V dropped 1 base and J dropped 0 bases, with 9 bases sitting between them. Germline loops: CDR1 SQVTM, CDR2 ANQGSEA. This CDR3 spans 14 amino acids. DNA of the CDR3: TGCAGCGTTGAAGGGTGGGCGAACCAAGAGACCCAGTACTTC. Its protein product is CSVEGWANQETQYF.

The gene calls are TRBV19 and TRBJ1-4; 8 bases agree with TRBD1. This CDR3 has 18 residues. With V trimmed by 2 bases and J by 2 bases, 10 bases remained unmatched. Germline V gene data show CDR1 as LNHDA and CDR2 as SQIVND (reference sequence). For the CDR3, the DNA is TGTGCCAGTAGTATAAAAGGACAGGGCCTATCCACTAATGAAAAACTGTTTTTT. Encoded protein: CASSIKGQGLSTNEKLFF.

This sequence joins TRBV5-1 and TRBJ2-5, with D perhaps TRBD2 (6 bases). The CDR3 is made up of 15 amino acids. Per germline, CDR1 SGHRS and CDR2 YFSETQ. V was clipped by 0 bases and J by 2 bases, with 11 bases between them. The CDR3 region is CASSLVLAFQETQYF. The CDR3, as DNA: TGCGCCAGCAGCTTGGTGCTAGCGTTTCAAGAGACCCAGTACTTC.

CDR3 in amino acids: CASSSGGWTGELFF. The CDR3 nucleotides are TGTGCCAGCTCATCAGGGGGCTGGACCGGGGAGCTGTTTTTT. V is TRBV6-1 and J is TRBJ2-2, with 8 bases matching TRBD1. Trimming cost V 8 bases and J 5 bases; bases outside gene matches: 7. Germline values: CDR1 MNHNS, CDR2 SASEGT. This CDR3 spans 14 amino acids.

As regards this clone: The sample contains more than one DNA sequence encoding this CDR3. The J gene is TRBJ2-2, the V gene TRBV4-3; 7 nucleotides match TRBD1. The V gene's germline CDR1 is LGHNA and CDR2 YSLEER. J gave up 7 bases and V 1 base, and 9 bases lay outside the gene matches. The CDR3 totals 16 residues. The chain's CDR3 is CASSQGLGQEIGELFF. CDR3 nucleotide sequence: TGCGCCAGCAGCCAAGGGCTAGGACAGGAGATCGGGGAGCTGTTTTTT.

The V gene is TRBV4-2, the J gene TRBJ2-3; 9 bases are a match to TRBD2. This CDR3 contains 17 residues. V lost 1 base and J lost 2; bases outside the gene matches: 7. Per germline, CDR1 LGHNA and CDR2 YNFKEQ. CDR3 sequence (DNA): TGTGCCAGCAGCCAAGCACAGCGGGGGGCCTTCACAGATACGCAGTATTTT. Encoded protein: CASSQAQRGAFTDTQYF.

The rearrangement links TRBV4-2 to TRBJ2-3; perhaps TRBD2 as D (6 bases). The CDR3 sequence is 15 residues long. Trimming shortened V by 4 bases and J by 5 bases, and 16 bases separated the two germline ends. CDR1 and CDR2 (germline): LGHNA, YNFKEQ. CDR3 sequence reads: CASSPGGGVGDTQYF. As DNA, the CDR3 is TGTGCCAGCAGCCCCGGCGGCGGGGTTGGAGATACGCAGTATTTT.

This chain links TRBV5-1 with TRBJ2-7; TRBD2 agrees at 10 bases. The CDR3 contains 16 residues. Looked up from germline, CDR1 is SGHRS and CDR2 is YFSETQ. V shed 0 bases and J 0 bases; nucleotides not matched to a gene: 3. The DNA for the CDR3 is TGCGCCAGCAGCTTGGATAGCGGGGGGAACTCCTACGAGCAGTACTTC. Translated, it gives CASSLDSGGNSYEQYF.

This chain's CDR3 is CASSLGQASTDTQYF. The CDR3 DNA follows: TGTGCCAGCAGCTTGGGGCAGGCAAGCACAGATACGCAGTATTTT. V is TRBV5-8 and J is TRBJ2-3; D gene ambiguous. The V and J ends lost 0 bases and 0 bases respectively, with 8 bases between them. This CDR3 region has 15 residues. Germline V gene sequence: CDR1 SGHTS, CDR2 YDEGEE.

This clone was detected once. The chain recombines TRBV5-5 with TRBJ1-1; D is ambiguous. Trimming pared 2 bases from V and 0 bases from J, leaving 11 bases between. CDR1 is SGHKS and CDR2 is YYEKEE in the germline V gene (reference sequence). This CDR3 is 15 amino acids long. The CDR3 sequence: CASSFRLIMNTEAFF. In nucleotides, the CDR3 is TGTGCCAGCAGCTTTCGACTTATCATGAACACTGAAGCTTTCTTT.

This clone was counted between two and nine times. The chain joins TRBV11-2 to TRBJ2-7; 9 bases match TRBD2. The CDR3 has 15 residues. J gave up 4 bases and V 5 bases, and 9 bases lay outside the gene matches. Germline CDR1 SGHAT, CDR2 FQNNGV. The CDR3 DNA follows: TGTGCCAGCAGCAGTAGCGGGGGAGACAATTACGAGCAGTACTTC. The encoded protein is CASSSSGGDNYEQYF.

The rearrangement uses TRBV2 and TRBJ2-7; D might be TRBD1 (6 bases). The CDR3 runs 14 residues. Trimming removed 6 bases from V and 1 base from J, with 13 bases in between. CDR1 and CDR2 from the germline V gene are SNHLY and FYNNEI. The CDR3 here is CASSRDTHSYEQYF. The CDR3 nucleotides read TGTGCCAGCAGCAGGGACACCCATTCCTACGAGCAGTACTTC. Drawing the rest from reference TRBV2 and TRBJ2-7, the complete variable domain is EPEVTQTPSHQVTQMGQEVILRCVPISNHLYFYWYRQILGQKVEFLVSFYNNEISEKSEIFDDQFSVERPDGSNFTLKIRSTKLEDSAMYFCASSRDTHSYEQYFGPGTRLTVT.